Following are 2 T cell receptor beta chains from one sample sequenced in a study of cytomegalovirus exposure and HLA in healthy donors. This PCR relied on a set of 60 Vbeta primers and 13 Jbeta primers. Sequencing used immunoSEQ multiplex PCR; TCRdb keeps in-frame clones, though not all of them. The data hold some 120,000 clones, with 70% to 80% observed a single time. Input material: PBMCs. These receptors originate from a man in his forties or fifties in good health and CMV-seronegative.

The chain combines TRBV19 with TRBJ1-1; 7 nucleotides line up with TRBD1. Germline lookup yields CDR1 LNHDA and CDR2 SQIVND (reference sequence). V gave up 5 bases and J gave up 2 bases; unmatched junction bases: 11. This CDR3 region has 16 residues. The CDR3 DNA reads as TGTGCCAGTAGTCCAATGACAGGGCAAACTAACACTGAAGCTTTCTTT. It translates to CASSPMTGQTNTEAFF.

The rearrangement uses TRBV28 and TRBJ1-1; 9 bases line up with TRBD1. The CDR3 covers 15 residues. CDR1 is MDHEN and CDR2 is SYDVKM in the germline V gene. With V trimmed by 4 bases and J by 7 bases, 10 bases remained unmatched. This chain's CDR3 is CASSSLPGTGYEAFF. For the CDR3, the DNA is TGTGCCAGCAGTTCACTCCCCGGGACAGGGTATGAAGCTTTCTTT.